This TCR beta chain stems from a study of cytotoxic CD8 clonotypes in ibrutinib-treated CLL. About the study: Of the patients, about a dozen were relapsed/refractory, roughly 16 treatment-naive and fewer than 18 IGHV unmutated. Partial responses totalled approximately 25 and complete responses 2; after median approximately 64 months, approximately 15 remained remitted and approximately twelve progressed. Response sampling took place at median 12 months of treatment, range 6 to 36. Findings of the study overall: Among the clonotypes, public ones were uncommon and contracted or held stable on treatment.

This clone has a handful of counts. Its target is not known. Here immunoSEQ multiplex PCR was the method, and the copy in TCRdb shows in-frame clones only, minus some. The sample lists about 160,000 clones, approximately 84% occurring once. Trimming removed 4 bases from V and 5 bases from J, with 9 bases in between. This CDR3 contains 12 residues. The V gene's germline CDR1 is SGHTA and CDR2 FQGNSA. The sequence was obtained from a human donor with chronic lymphocytic leukemia. The specimen comprised PBMCs, sampled after 24 months of ibrutinib treatment. The chain has TRBV7-2 and TRBJ2-7; D is possibly TRBD2 (6 bases). The CDR3 DNA sequence: TGTGCCAGCAGCTCCGGGAGCCACGAGCAGTACTTC. It translates to CASSSGSHEQYF.